Below are 3 T cell receptor beta chains sequenced from a single sample in a study of technical replicates of blood from several donors. The table came from immunoSEQ multiplex PCR; TCRdb's copy has only in-frame clones and leaves some out. In the table there are roughly 80,000 clones, 90% to 95% of which are singletons. The sequencing input was T cells isolated from PBMCs. The source of these receptors is a human donor in good health.

The chain combines TRBV5-1 with TRBJ2-6; D possibly corresponds to TRBD1 (5 bases). The CDR3 contains 15 residues. Trimming shortened V by 4 bases and J by 2 bases, and 10 bases separated the two germline ends. Per germline, CDR1 SGHRS and CDR2 YFSETQ. CDR3 amino acids: CASSAVGPGANVLTF. Written as DNA, the CDR3 is TGCGCCAGCAGCGCGGTGGGGCCTGGGGCCAACGTCCTGACTTTC.

This clone has a single count. CDR3 sequence reads: CASSFPGLAGVGEQFF. The DNA of the CDR3 is TGTGCCAGCAGCTTTCCGGGACTAGCGGGAGTCGGTGAGCAGTTCTTC. The rearrangement uses TRBV5-4 and TRBJ2-1; 14 positions match TRBD2. With 2 bases clipped from V and 9 bases from J, the junction kept 7 bases outside the gene matches. This CDR3 spans 16 amino acids. Germline V CDR1 and CDR2: SGHNT, YYREEE (reference sequence).

A note on this clone: Relative to the germline gene, one junction end is altered; a read error may explain this. This chain connects TRBV4-1 to TRBJ2-3, with 9 nucleotides matching TRBD1. The CDR3 extends over 11 amino acids. CDR1 is MGHRA, CDR2 YSYEKL, per germline. CDR3 sequence reads: CASSRGQGLDF. The CDR3 nucleotides are TGCGCCAGCAGCCGCGGACAGGGGTTGGATTTT.